This passage covers 9 T cell receptor beta chains from one sample sequenced in a study of OX40 agonist ivuxolimab in advanced cancers. Libraries were built with the immunoSEQ multiplex PCR assay. The immuneACCESS repertoire file appears here via TCRdb, limited to in-frame rearrangements. These files lack a portion of the clones; in checked studies, under half of the deficit traces to unresolved V genes, and the cause of the others is not known. For this sample there are 70,000 to 95,000 clones; 86% appear just once. The ten largest account for approximately 7% of the sample. The sequenced sample was CD4+ or CD8+ T cells sorted from blood, obtained in a trial of the OX40 agonist ivuxolimab. These receptors originate from an adult with an advanced solid tumor such as melanoma, head and neck, liver or kidney cancer.

The chain recombines TRBV7-3 with TRBJ2-1, with 7 bases matching TRBD2. The CDR3 runs to 15 residues. J was trimmed by 4 bases and V by 5 bases; bases with no gene match: 8. CDR1 is SGHTA and CDR2 is FQGTGA in the germline V gene. The CDR3 DNA reads TGTGCCAGCAGCGAGGGTGGGACTACTTACAATGAGCAGTTCTTC. Its protein product is CASSEGGTTYNEQFF. Complete variable domain (other parts from reference TRBV7-3 and TRBJ2-1): GAGVSQTPSNKVTEKGKYVELRCDPISGHTALYWYRQSLGQGPEFLIYFQGTGAADDSGLPNDRFFAVRPEGSVSTLKIQRTERGDSAVYLCASSEGGTTYNEQFFGPGTRLTVL.

This rearrangement joins TRBV19 to TRBJ2-7, with 11 positions matching TRBD2. Germline CDR1 and CDR2: LNHDA and SQIVND (reference sequence). With V trimmed by 4 bases and J by 2 bases, 7 bases remained unmatched. CDR3 length equals 16 residues. CDR3 DNA: TGTGCCAGTAGTAGAGCCGGGACTAGCGGTACCTACGAGCAGTACTTC. It translates to CASSRAGTSGTYEQYF.

The sample holds one count of this clone. The DNA of the CDR3 is TGTGCCACGGGGATAACAGATACGCAGTATTTT. Protein sequence: CATGITDTQYF. The rearrangement uses TRBV7-9 and TRBJ2-3; a possible D gene is TRBD2 (5 bases). Trimming took 10 bases from V and 3 from J, leaving 8 bases between them. This CDR3 is built from 11 residues. Germline V gene lookup returns CDR1 SEHNR and CDR2 FQNEAQ (reference sequence).

The chain joins TRBV18 to TRBJ2-1, with 10 bases lining up with TRBD2. After removal of 8 bases from V and 6 bases from J, the junction contained 13 bases not matched to a gene. This CDR3 has 16 amino acids. Germline CDR1 and CDR2: KGHSH and LQKENI. CDR3 sequence reads: CASRRVSSGRINEQFF. The DNA of the CDR3 is TGTGCCAGCCGGAGGGTCTCTAGCGGGAGAATCAATGAGCAGTTCTTC.

This chain joins TRBV2 and TRBJ2-7, with D perhaps matching TRBD2 (6 bases). This CDR3 has 16 amino acids. Looked up from germline, CDR1 is SNHLY and CDR2 is FYNNEI. Deletions cut 4 bases from V and 3 bases from J, with 19 bases between. In DNA, the CDR3 is TGTGCCAGCAGTGGAGGGCACGGGGGTGGGAGCTACGAGCAGTACTTC. The encoded protein is CASSGGHGGGSYEQYF.

In its sample, this clone was seen once. This chain links TRBV9 with TRBJ2-2; a possible D gene is TRBD1 (6 bases). V was shortened by 8 bases and J by 2 bases, with 13 bases between the two germline ends. The CDR3 has 14 residues. CDR1 SGDLS and CDR2 YYNGEE come from the germline V gene. CDR3: CASRRGSNTGELFF. The CDR3 DNA sequence: TGTGCCAGTAGAAGGGGGTCTAACACCGGGGAGCTGTTTTTT.

The chain is built from TRBV5-4 and TRBJ2-1; D may match TRBD1 or TRBD2 (5 bases each). The CDR3 totals 15 residues. V was trimmed by 4 bases and J by 7 bases, leaving 18 bases between them. Germline V gene lookup returns CDR1 SGHNT and CDR2 YYREEE (reference sequence). For the CDR3, the DNA is TGTGCCAGCAGCCCGTCCGGGGCCCAGAGGAATGAGCAGTTCTTC. Amino acid sequence: CASSPSGAQRNEQFF.

V is TRBV7-9 and J is TRBJ2-3; tentative D call: TRBD2 (6 bases). The CDR3 sequence is 15 residues long. Trimming stripped 1 base from V and 0 bases from J, with 8 bases between. Germline values: CDR1 SEHNR, CDR2 FQNEAQ (reference sequence). The CDR3 coding sequence is TGTGCCAGCAGCTTAGGGCGGGGAAGCACAGATACGCAGTATTTT. Its translation is CASSLGRGSTDTQYF.

The chain couples TRBV5-4 to TRBJ1-3; 8 bases align to TRBD1. Germline loops: CDR1 SGHNT, CDR2 YYREEE (reference sequence). This CDR3 is built from 15 residues. V lost 4 bases to trimming and J lost 2 bases; unmatched junction nucleotides: 5. CDR3 loop: CASSGGTGTGNTIYF. DNA of the CDR3: TGTGCCAGCAGCGGTGGGACAGGCACTGGAAACACCATATATTTT. Using reference TRBV5-4 and TRBJ1-3 for the parts outside the CDR3, the full variable domain is ETGVTQSPTHLIKTRGQQVTLRCSSQSGHNTVSWYQQALGQGPQFIFQYYREEENGRGNFPPRFSGLQFPNYSSELNVNALELDDSALYLCASSGGTGTGNTIYFGEGSWLTVV.